The clone carrying this T cell receptor beta chain was counted between two and nine times. What it binds is unknown. These data are taken from a study of blood T cells in healthy people across ages. Overall study findings and caveats: Estimates of diversity drawn from one million T cells were considered underestimates. Diversity of TCR beta correlated strongly with naive T cell percentage.

The use of a sample-barcoded 5' primer and a J-beta primer mix characterized a second PCR of roughly 6 to 11 cycles. In TCRdb, the 5' RACE reads were re-called with MiXCR into one record per CDR3 protein. This table has about 600,000 distinct CDR3 sequences, 40% to 50% appearing once. V lost 6 bases and J lost 7; bases outside the gene matches: 12. The CDR3 spans 15 residues. Germline loops: CDR1 MNHNY, CDR2 SVGAGI (reference sequence). The clonotype comes from a man older than 75 in good health. This rearrangement joins TRBV6-6 to TRBJ1-2; 9 bases map to TRBD1. The specimen sequenced was blood. The CDR3 sequence: CASRELGTGRRGYTF. CDR3 DNA sequence: TGTGCCAGCAGGGAGTTAGGGACAGGGAGGCGTGGCTACACCTTC.